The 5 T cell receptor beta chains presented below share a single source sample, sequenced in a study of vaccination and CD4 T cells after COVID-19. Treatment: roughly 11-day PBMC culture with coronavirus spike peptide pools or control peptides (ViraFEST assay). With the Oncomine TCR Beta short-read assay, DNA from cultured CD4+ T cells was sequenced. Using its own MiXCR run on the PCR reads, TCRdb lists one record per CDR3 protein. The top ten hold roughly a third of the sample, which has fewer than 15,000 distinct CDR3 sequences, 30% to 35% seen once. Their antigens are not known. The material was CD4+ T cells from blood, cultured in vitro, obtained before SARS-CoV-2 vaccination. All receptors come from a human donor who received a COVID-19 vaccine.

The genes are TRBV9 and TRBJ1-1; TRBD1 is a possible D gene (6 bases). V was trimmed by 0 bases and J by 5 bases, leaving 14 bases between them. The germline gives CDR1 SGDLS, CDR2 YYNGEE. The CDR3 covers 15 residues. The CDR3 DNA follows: TGTGCCAGCAGCGTAGAGGGGGGGGCGAGGACTGAAGCTTTCTTT. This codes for CASSVEGGARTEAFF.

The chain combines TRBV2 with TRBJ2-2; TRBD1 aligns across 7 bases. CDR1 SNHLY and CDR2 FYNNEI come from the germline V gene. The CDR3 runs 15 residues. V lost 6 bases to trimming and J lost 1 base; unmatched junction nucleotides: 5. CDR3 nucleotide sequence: TGTGCCAGCAGGTTCGGGACAGAGAACACCGGGGAGCTGTTTTTT. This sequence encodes CASRFGTENTGELFF.

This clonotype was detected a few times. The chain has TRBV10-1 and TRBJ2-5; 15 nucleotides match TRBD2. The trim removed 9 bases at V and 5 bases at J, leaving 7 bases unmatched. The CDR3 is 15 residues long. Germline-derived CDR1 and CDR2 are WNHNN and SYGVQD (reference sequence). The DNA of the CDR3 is TGCGCCAGTCGGACTAGCGGGGGGGAATGGGAGACCCAGTACTTC. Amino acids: CASRTSGGEWETQYF.

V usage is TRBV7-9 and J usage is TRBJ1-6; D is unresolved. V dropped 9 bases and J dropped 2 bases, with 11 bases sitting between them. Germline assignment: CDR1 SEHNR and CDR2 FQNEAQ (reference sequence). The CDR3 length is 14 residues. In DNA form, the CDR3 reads TGTGCCAGTGAAAACGGGACCTATAATTCACCCCTCCACTTT. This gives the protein CASENGTYNSPLHF. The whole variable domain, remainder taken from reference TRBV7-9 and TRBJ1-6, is DTGVSQNPRHKITKRGQNVTFRCDPISEHNRLYWYRQTLGQGPEFLTYFQNEAQLEKSRLLSDRFSAERPKGSFSTLEIQRTEQGDSAMYLCASENGTYNSPLHFGNGTRLTVT.

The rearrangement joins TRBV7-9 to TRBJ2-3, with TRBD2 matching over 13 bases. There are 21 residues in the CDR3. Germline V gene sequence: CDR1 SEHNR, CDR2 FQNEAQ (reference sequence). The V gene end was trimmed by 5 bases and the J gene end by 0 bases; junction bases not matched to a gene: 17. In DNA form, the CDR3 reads TGTGCCAGCAGCCCGACCCCCGGGACTAGCGGGGTTGATACTAGCACAGATACGCAGTATTTT. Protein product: CASSPTPGTSGVDTSTDTQYF.